A single T cell receptor beta chain is shown here with its context. This sample was taken from a study of T cells in Graves' hyperthyroidism and ophthalmopathy. This CDR3 spans 14 amino acids. Germline V gene lookup returns CDR1 SGHNT and CDR2 YENEEA. With 7 bases clipped from V and 8 bases from J, the junction kept 10 bases outside the gene matches. Template material for amplifying TCR beta CDR3 regions consisted of RNA transcripts. First-round RT-PCR targeting the TCR CDR3 was performed with the HTBI primer set. From the multiplex PCR reads, TCRdb called clonotypes with MiXCR, one entry per CDR3 protein. Of about 200,000 distinct CDR3 sequences in the sample, about 16% were seen once.

The chain carries TRBV11-3 and TRBJ1-4; 7 nucleotides agree with TRBD1. Sequencing was done on a sample of blood. The TCR comes from a man between 35 and 55 years old with Graves' hyperthyroidism. The CDR3 DNA is TGTGCCAGCACCCAGGGGGGGAGTGAAGAAAAACTGTTTTTT. Translating gives CASTQGGSEEKLFF.